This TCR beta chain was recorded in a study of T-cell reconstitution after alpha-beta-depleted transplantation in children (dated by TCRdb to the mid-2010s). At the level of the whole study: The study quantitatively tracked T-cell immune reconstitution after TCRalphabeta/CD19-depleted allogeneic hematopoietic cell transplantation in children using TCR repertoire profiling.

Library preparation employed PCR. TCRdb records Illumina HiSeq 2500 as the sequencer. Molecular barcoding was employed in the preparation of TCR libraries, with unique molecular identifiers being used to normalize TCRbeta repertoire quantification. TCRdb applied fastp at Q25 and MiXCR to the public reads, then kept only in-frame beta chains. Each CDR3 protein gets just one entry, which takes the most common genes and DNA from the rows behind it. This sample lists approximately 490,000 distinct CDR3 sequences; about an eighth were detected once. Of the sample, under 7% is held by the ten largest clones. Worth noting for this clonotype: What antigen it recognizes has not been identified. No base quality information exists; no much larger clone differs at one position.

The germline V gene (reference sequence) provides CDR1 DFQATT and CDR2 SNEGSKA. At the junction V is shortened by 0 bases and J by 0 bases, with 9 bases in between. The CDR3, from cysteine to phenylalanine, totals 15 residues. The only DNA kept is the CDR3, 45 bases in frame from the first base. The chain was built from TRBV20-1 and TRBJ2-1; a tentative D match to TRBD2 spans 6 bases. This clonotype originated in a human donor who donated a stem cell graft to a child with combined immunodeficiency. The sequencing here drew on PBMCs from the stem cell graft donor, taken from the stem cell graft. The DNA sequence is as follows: TGCAGTGCTAGAGATTTGCGGGGCTCCTACAATGAGCAGTTCTTC. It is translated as CSARDLRGSYNEQFF.